This is a list of T cell receptor beta chains from one sample in a study of response to subunit inactivated influenza vaccine. TCRdb re-derived calls from the RT-PCR reads in MiXCR, one entry per CDR3 protein. The table has about 650,000 distinct CDR3 sequences, more than 15% seen once. The sample in question was PBMCs from blood, obtained roughly 13 days after vaccination. The source is a man aged 50 to 60 who received an inactivated influenza vaccine. CDR3s include the opening cysteine and the closing phenylalanine or tryptophan. The D gene is left open where the match is weak. A clone size is listed for some rows: how often the clone was seen (once, few, many), or a class if it is expanded.

V: TRBV2; size: many; J: TRBJ2-1; D: NA; CDR3: CASSDNEQFF; DNA: TGTGCCAGCAGTGACAATGAGCAGTTCTTC
V: TRBV6-4; size: few; J: TRBJ1-1; D: NA; CDR3: CASRASGEVTEAFF; DNA: TGTGCCAGCAGAGCCTCAGGGGAAGTCACTGAAGCTTTCTTT
V: TRBV6-1; size: few; J: TRBJ1-2; D: TRBD1; CDR3: CASSVSGQPGYTF; DNA: TGTGCCAGCAGTGTGTCGGGACAGCCGGGCTACACCTTC
V: TRBV25-1; size: NA; J: TRBJ2-3; D: NA; CDR3: CASSANEWAGTDTQYF; DNA: TGTGCCAGCAGTGCTAACGAGTGGGCAGGCACAGATACGCAGTATTTT
V: TRBV6-2/TRBV6-3; size: many; J: TRBJ2-1; D: NA; CDR3: CASIPSGIGGGHNEQFF; DNA: TGTGCCAGCATCCCCTCCGGGATAGGGGGTGGCCACAATGAGCAGTTCTTC
V: TRBV6-6; size: few; J: TRBJ1-1; D: NA; CDR3: CASNPENTEAFF; DNA: TGTGCCAGTAACCCGGAGAACACTGAAGCTTTCTTT
V: TRBV10-3; size: NA; J: TRBJ2-3; D: TRBD2; CDR3: CAISDPPQTGGRFLPDTQYF; DNA: TGTGCCATCAGTGACCCCCCGCAGACTGGCGGGAGGTTTCTCCCAGATACGCAGTATTTT
V: TRBV5-1; size: NA; J: TRBJ1-4; D: TRBD1; CDR3: CASSYTVSGQGEKLFF; DNA: TGCGCCAGCAGCTATACGGTCTCGGGACAGGGAGAAAAACTGTTTTTT
V: TRBV9; size: few; J: TRBJ2-3; D: NA; CDR3: CASSVVGLSNTDTQYF; DNA: TGTGCCAGCAGCGTAGTCGGACTCTCCAACACAGATACGCAGTATTTT
V: TRBV5-8; size: NA; J: TRBJ2-1; D: TRBD2; CDR3: CASSSIRTSGPNEQFF; DNA: TGTGCCAGCAGCTCTATCAGGACTAGCGGTCCCAATGAGCAGTTCTTC
V: TRBV2; size: few; J: TRBJ2-5; D: TRBD1; CDR3: CASSRDRASETQYF; DNA: TGTGCCAGCAGCCGGGACAGGGCGTCAGAGACCCAGTACTTC
V: TRBV2; size: few; J: TRBJ2-7; D: TRBD1; CDR3: CASVRPGTDVYEQYF; DNA: TGTGCCAGCGTACGGCCCGGGACAGACGTTTACGAGCAGTACTTC
V: TRBV7-9; size: few; J: TRBJ2-1; D: TRBD1; CDR3: CASSHNDRGFSYNEQFF; DNA: TGTGCCAGCAGCCATAACGACAGGGGGTTTTCCTACAATGAGCAGTTCTTC
V: TRBV5-6; size: NA; J: TRBJ2-7; D: TRBD2; CDR3: CASSREDGSYEQYF; DNA: TGTGCCAGCAGTCGGGAGGACGGTTCCTACGAGCAGTACTTC
V: TRBV5-1; size: few; J: TRBJ1-5; D: TRBD1; CDR3: CASSPGQGVSQPQHF; DNA: TGCGCCAGCAGCCCGGGACAGGGGGTCTCTCAGCCCCAGCATTTT
V: TRBV7-2; size: few; J: TRBJ2-1; D: NA; CDR3: CASSRRVAGSSYNEQFF; DNA: TGTGCCAGCAGCCGGCGGGTTGCGGGAAGCTCCTACAATGAGCAGTTCTTC
V: TRBV5-1; size: few; J: TRBJ1-1; D: NA; CDR3: CASSPGVLLNTEAFF; DNA: TGCGCCAGCAGCCCGGGAGTCCTTCTGAACACTGAAGCTTTCTTT
V: TRBV10-3; size: many; J: TRBJ2-5; D: NA; CDR3: CAISESTVQETQYF; DNA: TGTGCCATCAGTGAGTCCACAGTCCAAGAGACCCAGTACTTC
V: TRBV5-1; size: few; J: TRBJ2-1; D: TRBD1; CDR3: CASSLGWTGGDEQFF; DNA: TGCGCCAGCAGCTTGGGTTGGACAGGGGGCGATGAGCAGTTCTTC
V: TRBV20-1; size: NA; J: TRBJ2-2; D: NA; CDR3: CSASAGNTGELFF; DNA: TGCAGTGCTAGCGCCGGGAACACCGGGGAGCTGTTTTTT
V: TRBV27; size: NA; J: TRBJ2-1; D: TRBD2; CDR3: CASSRSPGTSGRVKQFF; DNA: TGTGCCAGCAGTAGAAGCCCCGGGACTAGCGGGAGGGTAAAGCAGTTCTTC
V: TRBV7-2; size: NA; J: TRBJ1-3; D: TRBD1; CDR3: CASSFTGAGNTIYF; DNA: TGTGCCAGCAGCTTTACAGGGGCTGGAAACACCATATATTTT
V: TRBV11-2; size: NA; J: TRBJ2-6; D: TRBD1; CDR3: CASSLRQGVFSGANVLTF; DNA: TGTGCCAGCAGCTTAAGACAGGGGGTCTTTTCTGGGGCCAACGTCCTGACTTTC
V: TRBV9; size: few; J: TRBJ2-2; D: TRBD1; CDR3: CASSVGAQGSGELFF; DNA: TGTGCCAGCAGCGTAGGGGCACAGGGGAGCGGGGAGCTGTTTTTT
V: TRBV29-1; size: few; J: TRBJ2-5; D: NA; CDR3: CSVDLWGAQETQYF; DNA: TGCAGCGTTGATCTTTGGGGGGCCCAAGAGACCCAGTACTTC
V: TRBV28; size: NA; J: TRBJ2-1; D: NA; CDR3: CASSPGRARGYSYNEQFF; DNA: TGTGCCAGCAGTCCCGGCCGGGCGCGGGGTTACTCCTACAATGAGCAGTTCTTC
V: TRBV27; size: few; J: TRBJ2-1; D: TRBD1; CDR3: CASSLYRDSNHNEQFF; DNA: TGTGCCAGCAGTTTATACCGGGACAGTAACCACAATGAGCAGTTCTTC
V: TRBV29-1; size: few; J: TRBJ2-3; D: NA; CDR3: CSVEGRVTDTQYF; DNA: TGCAGCGTTGAGGGCAGGGTTACAGATACGCAGTATTTT
V: TRBV30; size: NA; J: TRBJ1-3; D: NA; CDR3: CAWSLSVGTSGNTIYF; DNA: TGTGCCTGGAGTTTAAGTGTCGGGACTTCTGGAAACACCATATATTTT
V: TRBV9; size: NA; J: TRBJ2-5; D: TRBD1; CDR3: CASSVEPGGSSEQETQYF; DNA: TGTGCCAGCAGCGTAGAACCAGGGGGCTCGTCAGAGCAAGAGACCCAGTACTTC
V: TRBV5-5; size: many; J: TRBJ1-1; D: NA; CDR3: CASSLEGGFTEAFF; DNA: TGTGCCAGCAGCTTGGAAGGAGGTTTCACTGAAGCTTTCTTT
V: TRBV11-2; size: many; J: TRBJ1-1; D: NA; CDR3: CASSTQGGYTEAFF; DNA: TGTGCCAGCAGCACACAGGGTGGGTACACTGAAGCTTTCTTT
V: TRBV4-1; size: few; J: TRBJ2-7; D: NA; CDR3: CASSQLAFSSYEQYF; DNA: TGCGCCAGCAGCCAACTCGCCTTCAGCTCCTACGAGCAGTACTTC
V: TRBV5-1; size: NA; J: TRBJ1-6; D: TRBD1; CDR3: CASSTGQNNSPLHF; DNA: TGCGCCAGCAGCACGGGACAGAATAATTCACCCCTCCACTTT
V: TRBV5-1; size: NA; J: TRBJ1-1; D: NA; CDR3: CASSLGTNLNTEAFF; DNA: TGCGCCAGCAGCTTGGGGACGAACTTGAACACTGAAGCTTTCTTT
V: TRBV5-5; size: few; J: TRBJ2-3; D: NA; CDR3: CASSSTIALQITDTQYF; DNA: TGTGCCAGCAGCTCCACTATAGCGCTTCAGATCACAGATACGCAGTATTTT
V: TRBV11-2; size: NA; J: TRBJ2-1; D: NA; CDR3: CASIQKSGTSSYNEQFF; DNA: TGTGCCAGCATCCAAAAGAGCGGTACGAGCTCCTACAATGAGCAGTTCTTC
V: TRBV7-2; size: NA; J: TRBJ2-1; D: NA; CDR3: CASSLVVNSDEQFF; DNA: TGTGCCAGCAGCTTAGTGGTAAATTCCGATGAGCAGTTCTTC
V: TRBV6-2/TRBV6-3; size: few; J: TRBJ2-1; D: TRBD2; CDR3: CASSYSAGGLYNEQFF; DNA: TGTGCCAGCAGTTACTCCGCGGGAGGGCTCTACAATGAGCAGTTCTTC
V: TRBV14; size: NA; J: TRBJ1-5; D: TRBD1; CDR3: CASSQARGHQPQHF; DNA: TGTGCCAGCAGCCAAGCCAGGGGGCATCAGCCCCAGCATTTT
V: TRBV7-2; size: NA; J: TRBJ2-7; D: TRBD1; CDR3: CASSYNRDRVYEQYF; DNA: TGTGCCAGCAGCTACAACCGGGACAGGGTCTACGAGCAGTACTTC
V: TRBV13; size: many; J: TRBJ1-2; D: TRBD1; CDR3: CASRRQGAIDYGYTF; DNA: TGTGCCAGCAGGCGACAGGGGGCGATCGACTATGGCTACACCTTC
V: TRBV20-1; size: NA; J: TRBJ2-7; D: NA; CDR3: CSVRQVRYPYEQYF; DNA: TGCAGTGTCCGACAAGTGCGGTACCCCTACGAGCAGTACTTC
V: TRBV20-1; size: NA; J: TRBJ2-3; D: TRBD2; CDR3: CSARDPTSGVLRDTQYF; DNA: TGCAGTGCTAGAGACCCCACTAGCGGGGTTCTCCGAGATACGCAGTATTTT
V: TRBV10-3; size: few; J: TRBJ2-7; D: TRBD1; CDR3: CAISDSNSLDREEQYF; DNA: TGTGCCATCAGTGATTCAAATTCCTTGGACAGGGAGGAGCAGTACTTC
V: TRBV14; size: few; J: TRBJ2-7; D: NA; CDR3: CASSQEWGALYEQYF; DNA: TGTGCCAGCAGCCAAGAGTGGGGGGCCCTCTACGAGCAGTACTTC
V: TRBV4-3; size: few; J: TRBJ1-4; D: NA; CDR3: CASSQEGEYEKLFF; DNA: TGCGCCAGCAGCCAAGAGGGGGAATACGAAAAACTGTTTTTT
V: TRBV12-3/TRBV12-4; size: NA; J: TRBJ2-1; D: TRBD2; CDR3: CASRKGLAGVYNEQFF; DNA: TGTGCCAGCAGAAAGGGACTAGCGGGGGTTTACAATGAGCAGTTCTTC
V: TRBV9; size: once; J: TRBJ2-1; D: TRBD2; CDR3: CASSVGASGNYNEQFF; DNA: TGTGCCAGCAGCGTAGGTGCTAGCGGAAATTACAATGAGCAGTTCTTC
V: TRBV6-2/TRBV6-3; size: NA; J: TRBJ2-7; D: TRBD1; CDR3: CASNPGGSYEQYF; DNA: TGTGCCAGCAACCCAGGGGGCTCCTACGAGCAGTACTTC
V: TRBV10-3; size: many; J: TRBJ2-3; D: NA; CDR3: CAISESGGASTDTQYF; DNA: TGTGCCATCAGTGAGTCGGGCGGGGCCTCCACAGATACGCAGTATTTT
V: TRBV4-3; size: few; J: TRBJ2-4; D: NA; CDR3: CASSQSARSGGATKNIQYF; DNA: TGCGCCAGCAGCCAATCCGCCCGCAGTGGGGGGGCGACCAAAAACATTCAGTACTTC
V: TRBV5-1; size: many; J: TRBJ2-5; D: NA; CDR3: CASSSTSLQETQYF; DNA: TGCGCCAGCAGCTCCACTTCCTTACAAGAGACCCAGTACTTC
V: TRBV6-2/TRBV6-3; size: few; J: TRBJ2-7; D: TRBD2; CDR3: CASRSSGTGSYEQYF; DNA: TGTGCCAGCAGGAGTAGCGGGACCGGCTCCTACGAGCAGTACTTC
V: TRBV11-3; size: NA; J: TRBJ2-1; D: TRBD2; CDR3: CASSLGTSGGPYNEQFF; DNA: TGTGCCAGCAGCTTAGGGACTAGCGGGGGACCTTACAATGAGCAGTTCTTC
V: TRBV4-1; size: NA; J: TRBJ2-7; D: TRBD2; CDR3: CASSPVVAGGPPYEQYF; DNA: TGCGCCAGCAGCCCCGTAGTAGCGGGGGGCCCACCCTACGAGCAGTACTTC
V: TRBV28; size: NA; J: TRBJ1-1; D: NA; CDR3: CASSAPGHILNTEAFF; DNA: TGTGCCAGCAGCGCCCCGGGACACATCCTGAACACTGAAGCTTTCTTT
V: TRBV10-3; size: few; J: TRBJ2-1; D: TRBD2; CDR3: CAISESLAGGHYNEQFF; DNA: TGTGCCATCAGTGAGTCCCTAGCGGGGGGCCATTACAATGAGCAGTTCTTC
V: TRBV27; size: few; J: TRBJ2-7; D: NA; CDR3: CASARGDEQYF; DNA: TGTGCCAGCGCCAGAGGGGACGAGCAGTACTTC